Listed here is a single T cell receptor beta chain. Its antigen is not identified. This entry is derived from a study of T cells after yellow fever vaccination. Study at large: The fractions with low cell numbers were processed using SMART-Seq v4 Ultra Low Input.

Via MiXCR, TCRdb re-called the 5' RACE reads, giving one row per CDR3 protein. The sample has 200,000 to 300,000 distinct CDR3 sequences; 10% to 15% are singletons. Study conclusions and caveats: Any FACS-sorted repertoire could hold abundant clonotypes that contaminate it from the bulk population. Secondary responses were weaker yet peaked faster, day 5 versus 15. Most clones from primary vaccination were detected again post-booster (approximately 97% CD4, roughly 85% CD8).

Germline loops: CDR1 SGHRS, CDR2 YFSETQ. The CDR3 loop spans 15 amino acids. The V and J ends lost 2 bases and 4 bases respectively, with 13 bases between them. This chain connects TRBV5-1 to TRBJ2-1; D gene unclear. Material: CD4+ T cells sorted from PBMCs, obtained 45 days after the yellow fever booster vaccination. This sequence originates from a man aged 25 to 40 who received the YFV17D yellow fever vaccine. The CDR3 spells CASSLTVGGYNEQFF. Written as DNA, the CDR3 is TGCGCCAGCAGCTTAACCGTTGGCGGATACAATGAGCAGTTCTTC.